This entry concerns a single TCR beta chain. Its antigen is currently unknown. The germline V gene has CDR1 LNHDA and CDR2 SQIVND (reference sequence). This CDR3 has 15 amino acids. The J segment lost 2 bases and the V segment lost 2 bases, leaving 6 bases of the junction unmatched. These data come from a study of cytotoxic CD8 clonotypes in ibrutinib-treated CLL. The overall study: There were roughly 10 relapsed/refractory patients and roughly 15 treatment-naive patients, and fewer than 18 were IGHV unmutated. Response sampling occurred after a median roughly twelve months of treatment (range 6 to 36). Study-wide results and caveats: Whereas clonality rose at ibrutinib response, it declined toward baseline at progression. Sampling times (in sustained-remission versus progressing patients) were not the same.

Measured with immunoSEQ multiplex PCR; TCRdb has only the in-frame clones, and not every one. Here the sample spans about 92,000 clones, roughly four fifths being singletons. This sequence was found in a human donor with chronic lymphocytic leukemia. The chain employs TRBV19 and TRBJ2-7, with TRBD1 matching 7 bases. The specimen was PBMCs, collected after 24 months of ibrutinib treatment. CDR3 region: CASSIRQGAPYEQYF. Written as DNA, the CDR3 is TGTGCCAGTAGTATAAGACAGGGCGCACCCTACGAGCAGTACTTC.